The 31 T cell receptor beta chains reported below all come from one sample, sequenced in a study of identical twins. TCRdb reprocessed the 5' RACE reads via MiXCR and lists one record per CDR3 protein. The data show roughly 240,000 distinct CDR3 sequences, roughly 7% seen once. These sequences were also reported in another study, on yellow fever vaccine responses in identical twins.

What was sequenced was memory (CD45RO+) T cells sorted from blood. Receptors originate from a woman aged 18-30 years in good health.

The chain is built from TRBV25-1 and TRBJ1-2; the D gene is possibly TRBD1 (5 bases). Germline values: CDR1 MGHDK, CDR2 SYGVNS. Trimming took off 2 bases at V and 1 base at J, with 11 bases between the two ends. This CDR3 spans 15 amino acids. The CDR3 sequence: CASSEGEGLNYGYTF. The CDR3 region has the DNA TGTGCCAGCAGTGAAGGCGAGGGGCTTAACTATGGCTACACCTTC.

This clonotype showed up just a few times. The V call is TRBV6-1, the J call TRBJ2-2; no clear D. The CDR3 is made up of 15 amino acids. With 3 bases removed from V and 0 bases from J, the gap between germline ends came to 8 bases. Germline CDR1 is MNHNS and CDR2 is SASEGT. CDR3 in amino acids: CASSDGRANTGELFF. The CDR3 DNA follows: TGTGCCAGCAGTGATGGCAGAGCGAACACCGGGGAGCTGTTTTTT.

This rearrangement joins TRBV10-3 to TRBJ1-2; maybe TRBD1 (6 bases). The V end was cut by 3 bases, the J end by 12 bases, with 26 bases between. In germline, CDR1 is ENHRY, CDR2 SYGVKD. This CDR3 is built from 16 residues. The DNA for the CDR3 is TGTGCCATCAGTGATTTTACTGGGGGCAGAGCTTCACAGCACACCTTC. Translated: CAISDFTGGRASQHTF.

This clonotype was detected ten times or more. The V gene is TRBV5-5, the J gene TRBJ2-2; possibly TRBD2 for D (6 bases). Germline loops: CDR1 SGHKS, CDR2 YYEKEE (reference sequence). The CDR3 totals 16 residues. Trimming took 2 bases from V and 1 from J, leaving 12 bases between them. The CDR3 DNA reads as TGTGCCAGCAGCTTCGTGGGTAGCGGGAACACCGGGGAGCTGTTTTTT. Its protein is CASSFVGSGNTGELFF.

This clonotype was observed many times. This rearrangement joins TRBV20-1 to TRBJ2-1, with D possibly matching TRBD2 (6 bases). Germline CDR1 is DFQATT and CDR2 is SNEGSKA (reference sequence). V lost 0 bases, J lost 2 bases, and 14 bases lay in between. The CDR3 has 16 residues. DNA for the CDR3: TGCAGTGCTAGAGATCTGGGGCGGGGACCCTACAATGAGCAGTTCTTC. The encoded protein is CSARDLGRGPYNEQFF.

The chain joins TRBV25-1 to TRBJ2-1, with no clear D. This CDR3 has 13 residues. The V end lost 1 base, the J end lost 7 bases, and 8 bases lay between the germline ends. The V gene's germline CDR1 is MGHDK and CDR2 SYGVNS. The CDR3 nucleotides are TGTGCCAGCAGTGAATTCGGTAGGAATGAGCAGTTCTTC. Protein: CASSEFGRNEQFF.

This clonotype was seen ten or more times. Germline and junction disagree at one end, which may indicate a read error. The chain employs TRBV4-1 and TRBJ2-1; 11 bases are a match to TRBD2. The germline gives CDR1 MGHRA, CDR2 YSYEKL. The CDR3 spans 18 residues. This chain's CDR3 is CASSKDFDGLAGFHEQFF. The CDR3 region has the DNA TGCGCCAGCAGCAAAGATTTCGACGGACTAGCGGGTTTTCATGAGCAGTTCTTC.

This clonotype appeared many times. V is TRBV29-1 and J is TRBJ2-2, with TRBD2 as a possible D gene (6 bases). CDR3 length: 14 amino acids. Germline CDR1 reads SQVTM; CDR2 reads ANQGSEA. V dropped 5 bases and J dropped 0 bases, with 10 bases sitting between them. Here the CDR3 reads CSVWGDPNTGELFF. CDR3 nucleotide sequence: TGCAGCGTTTGGGGGGATCCGAACACCGGGGAGCTGTTTTTT.

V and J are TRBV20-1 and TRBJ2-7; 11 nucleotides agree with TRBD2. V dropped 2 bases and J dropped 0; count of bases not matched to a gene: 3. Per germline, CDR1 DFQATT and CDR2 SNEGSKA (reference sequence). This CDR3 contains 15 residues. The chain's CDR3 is CSARPLAGDSYEQYF. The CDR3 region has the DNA TGCAGTGCTAGACCACTAGCGGGAGACTCCTACGAGCAGTACTTC.

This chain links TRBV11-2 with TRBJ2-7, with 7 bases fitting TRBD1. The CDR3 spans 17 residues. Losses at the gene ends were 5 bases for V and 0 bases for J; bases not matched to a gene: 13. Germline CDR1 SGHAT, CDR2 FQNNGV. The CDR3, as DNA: TGTGCCAGCAGCCGAAACGCCGGGACAGCAAACTCCTACGAGCAGTACTTC. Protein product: CASSRNAGTANSYEQYF.

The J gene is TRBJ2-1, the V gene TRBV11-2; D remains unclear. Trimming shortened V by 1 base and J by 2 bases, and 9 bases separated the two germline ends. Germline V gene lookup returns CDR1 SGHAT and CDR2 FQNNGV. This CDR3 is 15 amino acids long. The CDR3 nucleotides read TGTGCCAGCAGCTTAGCGGACGGAACCTACAATGAGCAGTTCTTC. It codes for CASSLADGTYNEQFF. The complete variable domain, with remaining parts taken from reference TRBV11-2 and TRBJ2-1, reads EAGVAQSPRYKIIEKRQSVAFWCNPISGHATLYWYQQILGQGPKLLIQFQNNGVVDDSQLPKDRFSAERLKGVDSTLKIQPAKLEDSAVYLCASSLADGTYNEQFFGPGTRLTVL.

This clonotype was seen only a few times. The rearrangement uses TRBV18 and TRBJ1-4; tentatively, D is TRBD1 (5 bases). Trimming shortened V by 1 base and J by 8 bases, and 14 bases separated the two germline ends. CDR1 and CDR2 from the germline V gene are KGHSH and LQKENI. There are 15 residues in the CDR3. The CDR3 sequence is CASSPQDSQFEKLFF. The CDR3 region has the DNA TGTGCCAGCTCACCACAAGACAGCCAATTCGAAAAACTGTTTTTT.

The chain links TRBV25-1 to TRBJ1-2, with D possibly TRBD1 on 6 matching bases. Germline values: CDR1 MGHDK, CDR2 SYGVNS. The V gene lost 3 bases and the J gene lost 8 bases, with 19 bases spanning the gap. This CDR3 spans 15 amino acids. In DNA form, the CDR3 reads TGTGCCAGCAGTGATTTCCGACAGGAGAAGGGAGGCTACACCTTC. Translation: CASSDFRQEKGGYTF.

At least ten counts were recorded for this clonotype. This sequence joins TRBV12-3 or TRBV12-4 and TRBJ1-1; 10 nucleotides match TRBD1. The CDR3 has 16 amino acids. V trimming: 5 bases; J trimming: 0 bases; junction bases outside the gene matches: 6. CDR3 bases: TGTGCCAGCAGTGGACAGGGGGGGATAGTGAACACTGAAGCTTTCTTT. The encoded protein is CASSGQGGIVNTEAFF.

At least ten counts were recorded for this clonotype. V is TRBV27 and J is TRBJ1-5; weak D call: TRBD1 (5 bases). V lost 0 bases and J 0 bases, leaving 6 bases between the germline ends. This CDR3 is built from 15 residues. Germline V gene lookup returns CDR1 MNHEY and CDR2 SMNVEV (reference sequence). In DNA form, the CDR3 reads TGTGCCAGCAGTTTATCGGGGGTTAGCAATCAGCCCCAGCATTTT. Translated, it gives CASSLSGVSNQPQHF.

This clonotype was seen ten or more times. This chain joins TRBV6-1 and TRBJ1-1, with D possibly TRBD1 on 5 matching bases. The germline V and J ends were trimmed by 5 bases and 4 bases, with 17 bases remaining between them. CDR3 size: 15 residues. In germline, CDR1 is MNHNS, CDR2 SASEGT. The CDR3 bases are TGTGCCAGCAGTCGCACACTGGACACCGGCACTGAAGCTTTCTTT. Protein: CASSRTLDTGTEAFF.

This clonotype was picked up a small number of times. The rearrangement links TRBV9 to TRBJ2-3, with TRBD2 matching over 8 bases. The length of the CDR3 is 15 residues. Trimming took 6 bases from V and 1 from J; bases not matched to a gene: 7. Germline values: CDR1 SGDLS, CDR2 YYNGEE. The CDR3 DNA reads TGTGCCAGCACCCAGAGCGGGAGAGGCACAGATACGCAGTATTTT. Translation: CASTQSGRGTDTQYF.

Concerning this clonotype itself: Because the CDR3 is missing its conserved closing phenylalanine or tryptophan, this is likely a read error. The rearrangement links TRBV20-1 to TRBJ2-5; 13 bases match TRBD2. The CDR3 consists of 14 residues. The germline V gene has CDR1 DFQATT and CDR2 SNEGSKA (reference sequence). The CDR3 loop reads CSAGLAGLQETQYL. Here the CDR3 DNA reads TGCAGCGCGGGACTAGCGGGGTTGCAAGAGACCCAGTACTTA.

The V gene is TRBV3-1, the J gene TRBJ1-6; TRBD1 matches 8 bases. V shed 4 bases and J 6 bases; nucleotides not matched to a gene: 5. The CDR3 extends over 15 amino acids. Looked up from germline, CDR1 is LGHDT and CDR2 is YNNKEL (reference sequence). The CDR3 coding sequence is TGTGCCAGCAGCCCGACAGGGGCAGGTAATTCACCCCTCCACTTT. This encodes CASSPTGAGNSPLHF.

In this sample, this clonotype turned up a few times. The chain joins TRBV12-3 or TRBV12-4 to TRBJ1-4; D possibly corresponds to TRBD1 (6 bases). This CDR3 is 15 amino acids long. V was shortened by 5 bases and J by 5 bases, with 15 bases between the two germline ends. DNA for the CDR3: TGTGCCAGCAGTCCCCAGACAGGATCCAATGAAAAACTGTTTTTT. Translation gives CASSPQTGSNEKLFF.

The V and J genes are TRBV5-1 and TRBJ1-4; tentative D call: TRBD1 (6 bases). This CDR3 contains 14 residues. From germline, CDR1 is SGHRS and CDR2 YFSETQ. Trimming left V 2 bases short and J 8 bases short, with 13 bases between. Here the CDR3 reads CASSLQGFGEKLFF. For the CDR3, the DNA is TGCGCCAGCAGCTTACAGGGTTTTGGGGAAAAACTGTTTTTT.

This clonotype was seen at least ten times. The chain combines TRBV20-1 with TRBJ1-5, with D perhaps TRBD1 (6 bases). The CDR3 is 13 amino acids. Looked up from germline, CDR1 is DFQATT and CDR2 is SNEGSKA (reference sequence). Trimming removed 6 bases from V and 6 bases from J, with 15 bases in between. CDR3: CSASGGAGQPQHF. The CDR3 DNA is TGCAGTGCCAGTGGGGGGGCCGGTCAGCCCCAGCATTTT.

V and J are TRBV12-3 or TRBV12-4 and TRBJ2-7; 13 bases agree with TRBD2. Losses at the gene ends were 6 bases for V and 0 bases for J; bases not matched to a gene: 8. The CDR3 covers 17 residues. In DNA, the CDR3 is TGTGCCAGCAGAAGGACTAGCGGGGGTCCTAGCTCCTACGAGCAGTACTTC. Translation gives CASRRTSGGPSSYEQYF.

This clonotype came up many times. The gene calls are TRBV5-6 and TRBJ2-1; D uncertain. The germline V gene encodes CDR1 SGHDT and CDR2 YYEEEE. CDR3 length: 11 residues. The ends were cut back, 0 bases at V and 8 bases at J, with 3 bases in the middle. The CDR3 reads CASSLDHEQFF. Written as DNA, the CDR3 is TGTGCCAGCAGCTTGGACCATGAGCAGTTCTTC.

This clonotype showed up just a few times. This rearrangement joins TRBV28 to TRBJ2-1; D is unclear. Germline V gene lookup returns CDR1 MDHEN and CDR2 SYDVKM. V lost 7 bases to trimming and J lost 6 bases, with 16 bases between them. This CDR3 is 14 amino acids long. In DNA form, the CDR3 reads TGTGCCAGCAACTCCGTTAGAAGGCGCAATGAGCAGTTCTTC. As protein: CASNSVRRRNEQFF.

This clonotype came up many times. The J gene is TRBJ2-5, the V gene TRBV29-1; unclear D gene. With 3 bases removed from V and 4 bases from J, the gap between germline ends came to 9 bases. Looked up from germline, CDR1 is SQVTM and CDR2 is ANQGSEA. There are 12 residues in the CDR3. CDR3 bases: TGCAGCGTTGACATCTCCGGAGAGACCCAGTACTTC. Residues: CSVDISGETQYF.

In DNA form, the CDR3 reads TGCAGTGCTAGAGATGGGGGAAGAAAGACCCAGTACTTC. Encoded protein: CSARDGGRKTQYF. The gene calls are TRBV20-1 and TRBJ2-5; D may match TRBD1 or TRBD2 (5 bases each). Germline CDR1 DFQATT, CDR2 SNEGSKA (reference sequence). V lost 0 bases, J lost 6 bases, and 11 bases lay in between. The CDR3 runs 13 residues.

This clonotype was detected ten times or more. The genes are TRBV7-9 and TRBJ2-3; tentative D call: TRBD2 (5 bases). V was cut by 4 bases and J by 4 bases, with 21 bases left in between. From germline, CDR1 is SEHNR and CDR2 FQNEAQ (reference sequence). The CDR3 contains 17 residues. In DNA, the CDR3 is TGTGCCAGCAGCTCCCGGGCTGGCGGGTTGAGGCCAGATACGCAGTATTTT. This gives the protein CASSSRAGGLRPDTQYF.

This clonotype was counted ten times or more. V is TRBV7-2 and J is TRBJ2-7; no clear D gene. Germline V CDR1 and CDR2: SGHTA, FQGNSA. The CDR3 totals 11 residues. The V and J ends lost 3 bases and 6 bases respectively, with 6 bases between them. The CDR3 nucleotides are TGTGCCAGCAGCTTGTCTCGCGAGCAGTACTTC. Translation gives CASSLSREQYF.

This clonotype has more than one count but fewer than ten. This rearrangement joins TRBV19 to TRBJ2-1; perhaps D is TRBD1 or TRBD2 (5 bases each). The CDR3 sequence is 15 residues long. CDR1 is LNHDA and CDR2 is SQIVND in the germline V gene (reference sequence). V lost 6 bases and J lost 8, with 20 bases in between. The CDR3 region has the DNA TGTGCCAGTAGGGACGGGACCTCCCAGTACGATGAGCAGTTCTTC. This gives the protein CASRDGTSQYDEQFF.

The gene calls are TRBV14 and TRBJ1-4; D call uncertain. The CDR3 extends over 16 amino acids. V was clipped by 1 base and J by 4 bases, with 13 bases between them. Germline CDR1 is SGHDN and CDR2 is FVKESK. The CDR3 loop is CASSQVTGRLNEKLFF. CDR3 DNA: TGTGCCAGCAGCCAAGTCACCGGACGGCTTAATGAAAAACTGTTTTTT.